This TCR beta chain appears in the sequencing data of a study of T-cell reconstitution after alpha-beta-depleted transplantation in children. In its sample, this clonotype was seen a few times. The TCRbeta library was prepared with unique molecular identifiers. TCRdb processed the PCR reads anew with MiXCR; each CDR3 protein has one entry. The sample contains about 540,000 distinct CDR3 sequences, approximately 20% of which appear only once. The receptor's source is a human donor who donated a stem cell graft to a child with acute lymphoblastic leukemia. Material: PBMCs from the stem cell graft donor, obtained from the stem cell graft.

This chain's CDR3 is CASSLRDRAAGELFF. The CDR3 DNA follows: TGTGCCAGCAGTCTCCGGGACAGGGCGGCCGGGGAGCTGTTTTTT. The gene calls are TRBV27 and TRBJ2-2, with 9 bases fitting TRBD1. Germline CDR1 MNHEY, CDR2 SMNVEV (reference sequence). The CDR3 consists of 15 residues. After removal of 5 bases from V and 6 bases from J, the junction contained 7 bases not matched to a gene.